This T cell receptor (beta chain) was profiled in a study of cytomegalovirus exposure and HLA in healthy donors. The ends were cut back, 1 base at V and 2 bases at J, with 8 bases in the middle. In germline, CDR1 is MGHRA, CDR2 YSYEKL. CDR3 length: 14 amino acids. Donors in the study were healthy people who gave bone marrow. This clone was seen a handful of times. Both 60 Vbeta primers and 13 Jbeta primers went into the PCR. Data came from immunoSEQ multiplex PCR; TCRdb stores just in-frame clones and leaves some out. Among approximately 97,000 clones listed, 70% to 75% were seen once. The rearrangement uses TRBV4-1 and TRBJ1-2; D not certain. Sequencing input: PBMCs. The sequence came from a man between 40 and 49 years old in good health and CMV-seronegative. CDR3 region: CASSQVAANYGYTF. In DNA form, the CDR3 reads TGCGCCAGCAGCCAAGTTGCTGCGAACTATGGCTACACCTTC.